The entry that follows covers one T cell receptor beta chain sequence. Its antigen remains unidentified. No quality values exist for individual bases; no much larger clone is one base distant. This sample was taken from a study of cytomegalovirus exposure and HLA in healthy donors (dated by TCRdb to 2016 to 2017). At the level of the whole study: In an earlier analysis of 450 to 750 of the donors, approximately 300 Gb of sequence data and roughly 100 million unique TCR beta sequences from about 190 million T cells were reported. In an earlier analysis of roughly 540 of the donors, high-throughput TCR beta sequencing was used to judge whether each TCR beta V gene segment behaved as functional or pseudogenic. A later analysis re-examined previously published TCR beta repertoires from more than 650 donors and added high-resolution HLA genotyping to investigate patterns of TCR occurrence. Both class I and class II loci were covered by HLA typing, at four-digit resolution. Roughly 300 gigabases of sequencing data and around 80 million unique TCR sequences made up an early release that covered approximately 650 HLA-typed donors. Because of strong linkage in the cohort, roughly five DR-DQ haplotypes were treated as single units for association and clustering. The study profiled the T cell repertoires of about 640 subjects by immunosequencing and related them to cytomegalovirus serostatus. The study was designed to test whether signatures of past pathogen exposure could be identified by cataloging public T cell receptors. Besides the first cohort of roughly 640 subjects, a separate validation cohort made up of over 100 different subjects was used. Typing coverage varied by locus: about 620-630 donors for A, B, C, DRB1 and DQB1; approximately 520 for DQA1; about 590 for DPA1; approximately 450 for DPB1. Genome-wide SNP genotypes for about three fifths of the roughly 670 donors were used in a later genetic analysis, which treated that subset as a discovery cohort. To predict cytomegalovirus infection status, the study brought together high-throughput TCR immunosequencing, statistical association of individual TCRs with disease status, and machine learning. All discovery cohort repertoires had been generated on a single sequencing platform. Donor age, sex, ethnicity and CMV serostatus were collected together with the repertoire data. Rather than drawing on any new phenotypic data, the later analysis identified candidate immune exposures from TCR beta sequences and the way those sequences occurred across donors. Among about 400 genotyped donors of the cohort, an average of approximately 240,000 unique TCR beta nucleotide sequences was sequenced per donor, of which roughly 17% were non-productive. Of the 398 genotyped donors, 65% to 90% fell in the genetic ancestry cluster associated with self-reported Caucasian donors.

Libraries were built with the immunoSEQ multiplex PCR assay. The multiplex PCR relied on a mix of 60 forward primers for TCR Vbeta segments and 13 reverse primers for TCR Jbeta segments. The CDR3 region of rearranged TCR beta genes was amplified from genomic DNA by a multiplex PCR assay. The amplified TCR beta libraries were sequenced on the Illumina HiSeq System as 87-base-pair reads. The published analysis was carried out like this. Across the 500 to 850 repertoires, a later analysis counted about 81 million unique TCR beta chains, approximately 12 million of which were shared by at least two donors. To remove PCR and sequencing errors, raw reads were error-corrected and collapsed into unique sequences using a nearest-neighbor algorithm that merged closely related sequences. CDR3 sequences were aligned to IMGT reference sequences to assign V, D and J gene segments. For a sequence to be retained, a match of at least six nucleotides to both a V gene segment and a J gene segment was required. Rearrangements were classified as productive when the CDR3 lacked stop codons and remained in frame with V and J, and all other rearrangements were classified as non-productive. Following IMGT convention, CDR3 was defined as the stretch from the second conserved V-encoded cysteine up to the conserved J-encoded phenylalanine. Sequences without an unambiguous match to a single V gene segment were excluded from the earlier analysis of a few hundred of the donors. An earlier analysis of some 610 of the donors called V segments functional above 56.7% productive rearrangements and segregating when the between-donor standard deviation exceeded 5%. A statistical classification framework was built to diagnose cytomegalovirus status from the catalog of TCR beta chain sequences. In a later analysis, TCR nucleotide sequences were compared against IMGT/GENE-DB human TR gene sequences so that V and J genes could be assigned. Using the TCRdist pipeline, a later analysis assigned CDR3 sequences along with most-parsimonious VDJ recombination scenarios. In a later analysis, every TCR beta chain was defined by the combination of its CDR3 amino acid sequence and its V-gene family, and reads without a unique V-gene family were dropped. A later analysis removed 600 or so highly shared, low-generation-probability nucleotide sequences to deal with suspected cross-contamination and a sequencing artifact. A later analysis calculated a clonal expansion index for each public chain from normalized within-repertoire ranks of inferred template counts. Generation probabilities in a later analysis came from a VDJ recombination model fitted to out-of-frame rearrangements, and those results were checked against IGoR. In a later analysis, hypergeometric tests were used to score TCR-TCR, TCR-HLA and TCR-CMV co-occurrence, with a repertoire-size bias correction applied to TCR pairs. In a later analysis, false discovery rates were estimated by permuting HLA or CMV assignments 20 times. In a later analysis, co-occurring TCRs were grouped with DBSCAN, and TCRdist sequence similarity was added when clustering was performed within HLA-allele-positive subsets. Repertoires with fewer than 30,000 or more than 120,000 public chains, plus five repertoires with anomalous nucleotide sharing, were excluded from co-occurrence clustering. TCRdb carries this immuneACCESS record with in-frame sequences only. Its versions omit some clonotypes, under half of them owing to an unresolved V gene in the studies checked, with the rest unexplained. Clone size and V and J calls were adopted from that table, with D and trimming inferred from the DNA. This sample comprises some 120,000 clones, 80% of them detected only once. The ten largest clones capture just over 2.5% of the sample.

For CDR1 and CDR2, the germline V gene (reference sequence) lists SGHKS and YYEKEE. Trimming removed 0 bases from V and 5 bases from J, leaving 6 bases between the germline ends. The CDR3 holds 13 amino acids from the cysteine to the phenylalanine. Left in the record is the CDR3 DNA by itself, 39 bases read in frame from the first base. In total, around 600 healthy bone marrow donors made up the cohort. All cohort members were sampled while nominally healthy, although unrecorded immune exposures were likely present. The donor tested CMV seronegative, placing the donor among the 300 to 450 seronegative members of the cohort. Every donor gave a peripheral blood sample, and the peripheral blood mononuclear cells from that sample were used for TCR beta sequencing. The Qiagen DNeasy Blood Extraction Kit was used to extract genomic DNA from the blood cell samples. The investigation overall reported the following: According to a later analysis, TCR association rates differed among HLA loci, with DRB1 alleles showing the most associated TCRs and HLA-C alleles showing the fewest. It was suggested by the authors that the approach could potentially be generalized to other disease states and immunological phenotypes. A later analysis found that most CMV-associated TCR beta chains appeared HLA-restricted, with HLA associations seemingly driven largely by CMV exposure. The classifier was reported to diagnose cytomegalovirus status with high specificity and sensitivity in both the original cohort and the validation cohort. Linkage disequilibrium might explain the correlated functional status among segregating V segments, but an unknown experimental factor could not be excluded. A cluster of highly shared sequence variants was judged likely to represent a technical artifact of the sequencing pipeline. An earlier analysis of approximately 530 of the donors showed that most TCR beta V segments appeared in productive rearrangements either about 87% or about 30% of the time, which broadly matched IMGT annotations. The earlier analysis of about 600 of the donors excluded 15 to 20 rarely observed V segments, including chromosome 9 orphons, because counts were too low. Presence/absence analyses assumed roughly uniform sequencing depth across donors, an assumption that may not hold. Only TCR beta chains were sequenced in this cohort, and the absence of alpha or paired-chain data limited detectable features. At a false discovery rate of 0.05, a later analysis linked 16,951 TCR beta sequences to specific HLA alleles. In a later analysis, several top co-occurrence clusters were reported to appear linked to parvovirus B19, influenza, CMV and Epstein-Barr virus. A further reported finding was that TCR beta sequences accurately predicted the HLA-A and HLA-B alleles for most subjects in the first cohort. In a later genetic analysis, a missense DCLRE1C variant was associated with V-gene and J-gene trimming of TCR beta chains, and the association was replicated in an independent cohort. Some IMGT-functional V segments, including TRBV6-2 and TRBV6-3, could not be told apart with the 87-base-pair reads, so those segments were excluded. CMV serostatus was the only immune exposure information available for the cohort. A total of 150 or so TCR beta chains were listed by the study as associated with cytomegalovirus. Because some donors lacked HLA typing at each locus, the association tests relied only on the typed subset. Most TCR sequences were observed very rarely across donors, whereas some public TCRs were present in many individuals. According to a later genetic analysis, donors in an Asian-associated ancestry cluster had fewer N-insertions in productive TCRs than the approximately 630-donor mean. Assigning TCR associations to individual alleles was difficult when HLA alleles, especially DR and DQ, strongly co-occurred. In vitro tests confirmed that a few of the cytomegalovirus-associated TCR beta chains recognize cytomegalovirus antigens. A later analysis found that HLA-associated TCR beta chains were more clonally expanded and had lower generation probabilities than equally common non-associated chains.

The source of this sequence is a man aged 30 to 39 in good health and CMV-seronegative. The chain employs TRBV5-5 and TRBJ2-1, with TRBD1 tentatively as D gene (6 bases match). The sample taken for sequencing was PBMCs. The nucleotides are TGTGCCAGCAGCTTGGGACAGGACAATGAGCAGTTCTTC. It specifies CASSLGQDNEQFF.